This is a list of T cell receptor beta chains from one sample in a study of blood T cell repertoires in COVID-19. Some clones are missing from TCRdb's copy, which holds only in-frame ones; the method was immunoSEQ multiplex PCR. The table lists 50,000 to 65,000 clones, 76% of them singletons. The specimen sequenced was peripheral blood. The receptors come from a woman aged 50 to 60 with active or convalescent COVID-19. Both conserved end residues are part of each CDR3. The order of the fields is clone size, J gene, V gene, CDR3 protein. Clone size appears in some rows only: once, few, many, or a class for an expanded clone.

clone size: NA; J gene: TRBJ2-1; V gene: TRBV2; CDR3 protein: CASRLRDSFLYNEQFF
clone size: NA; J gene: TRBJ1-6; V gene: TRBV5-1; CDR3 protein: CASRRDSTGSPLHF
clone size: NA; J gene: TRBJ2-1; V gene: TRBV6-5; CDR3 protein: CASTNQGSEQFF
clone size: NA; J gene: TRBJ1-1; V gene: TRBV6-6; CDR3 protein: CASSRQLDTEAFF
clone size: NA; J gene: TRBJ2-5; V gene: TRBV28; CDR3 protein: CASSPTGGGQETQYF
clone size: NA; J gene: TRBJ2-5; V gene: TRBV5-1; CDR3 protein: CASSLGPGQETQYF
clone size: many; J gene: TRBJ1-6; V gene: TRBV11-1; CDR3 protein: CASSPDSRHLHF
clone size: NA; J gene: TRBJ2-7; V gene: TRBV27; CDR3 protein: CASSPRVAGVAYEQYF
clone size: NA; J gene: TRBJ2-6; V gene: TRBV7-9; CDR3 protein: CASSRDLSGANVLTF
clone size: few; J gene: TRBJ1-1; V gene: TRBV10-3; CDR3 protein: CAISESSEKAFF
clone size: many; J gene: TRBJ2-7; V gene: TRBV4-3; CDR3 protein: CASSQDPGTYEQYF
clone size: few; J gene: TRBJ2-5; V gene: TRBV2; CDR3 protein: CASRDRRSQETQYF
clone size: few; J gene: TRBJ2-7; V gene: TRBV7-9; CDR3 protein: CASSWGTSYEQYF
clone size: NA; J gene: TRBJ2-7; V gene: TRBV21-1; CDR3 protein: CASSKGEREGTYEQYF
clone size: NA; J gene: TRBJ1-2; V gene: TRBV25-1; CDR3 protein: CASSGGTGGNYGYTF
clone size: NA; J gene: TRBJ1-2; V gene: TRBV19; CDR3 protein: CASRSRGSSGYTF
clone size: once; J gene: TRBJ2-1; V gene: TRBV6-2/TRBV6-3; CDR3 protein: CASSYSPGYNEQFF
clone size: once; J gene: TRBJ1-4; V gene: TRBV30; CDR3 protein: CAWAPLQGLGGKLFF